This is a list of T cell receptor beta chains from one sample in a study of cytomegalovirus exposure and HLA in healthy donors. TCRdb keeps only in-frame clones here, not all; method: immunoSEQ multiplex PCR. The sample includes 90,000 to 120,000 clones, roughly 80% seen only once; the top ten take about 2.2%. Sequenced: PBMCs. Source of these receptors: a man aged 25-40 years in good health and CMV-seronegative. The CDR3 runs from the conserved cysteine through the conserved F or W. Each record gives: J gene, V gene, D gene, clone size, CDR3 protein, CDR3 DNA. A D gene is named only where the DNA matches it firmly. Size values are once, few and many counts, or a class for expanded clones, and some rows have none.

j_call: TRBJ2-3
v_call: TRBV11-2
d_call: TRBD2
clone_size: -
cdr3_aa: CASSLNIGGTDTQYF
cdr3_nt: TGTGCCAGCAGCTTGAACATCGGGGGGACGGATACGCAGTATTTT

j_call: TRBJ1-4
v_call: TRBV11-2
d_call: TRBD1
clone_size: once
cdr3_aa: CASSLGQGAAEKLFF
cdr3_nt: TGTGCCAGCAGCTTAGGACAGGGGGCGGCGGAAAAACTGTTTTTT

j_call: TRBJ1-1
v_call: TRBV27
d_call: -
clone_size: -
cdr3_aa: CASRPRQANTEAFF
cdr3_nt: TGTGCCAGCAGACCGAGACAGGCTAACACTGAAGCTTTCTTT

j_call: TRBJ1-2
v_call: TRBV7-9
d_call: TRBD1
clone_size: -
cdr3_aa: CASSLETGSGYTF
cdr3_nt: TGTGCCAGCAGCTTAGAGACAGGGTCAGGCTACACCTTC

j_call: TRBJ2-7
v_call: TRBV10-1
d_call: TRBD2
clone_size: few
cdr3_aa: CASSTSGSPYEQYF
cdr3_nt: TGCGCCAGCAGTACTAGCGGGAGTCCCTACGAGCAGTACTTC

j_call: TRBJ2-1
v_call: TRBV2
d_call: TRBD2
clone_size: -
cdr3_aa: CASSGLAVYNEQFF
cdr3_nt: TGTGCCAGCAGCGGACTAGCGGTTTACAATGAGCAGTTCTTC

j_call: TRBJ1-6
v_call: TRBV15
d_call: -
clone_size: -
cdr3_aa: CATSRDRGTGSPLHF
cdr3_nt: TGTGCCACCAGCAGAGATCGAGGCACAGGATCACCCCTCCACTTT

j_call: TRBJ2-1
v_call: TRBV7-3
d_call: TRBD2
clone_size: -
cdr3_aa: CASSSGTSGNEQFF
cdr3_nt: TGTGCCAGCAGCTCTGGGACTAGCGGAAATGAGCAGTTCTTC

j_call: TRBJ2-7
v_call: TRBV10-3
d_call: -
clone_size: -
cdr3_aa: CAISRGAGSSYEQYF
cdr3_nt: TGTGCCATCAGTCGGGGGGCGGGGAGCTCCTACGAGCAGTACTTC

j_call: TRBJ2-5
v_call: TRBV6-6
d_call: TRBD2
clone_size: -
cdr3_aa: CASSGTGETQYF
cdr3_nt: TGTGCCTCAAGCGGGACGGGGGAGACCCAGTACTTC

j_call: TRBJ2-1
v_call: TRBV15
d_call: TRBD2
clone_size: -
cdr3_aa: CATSSPGLAGGNEQFF
cdr3_nt: TGTGCCACCAGCAGCCCGGGACTAGCGGGGGGGAATGAGCAGTTCTTC

j_call: TRBJ2-1
v_call: TRBV2
d_call: TRBD2
clone_size: -
cdr3_aa: CASRTGGLEFF
cdr3_nt: TGTGCCAGCAGAACCGGGGGGTTAGAGTTCTTC

j_call: TRBJ1-2
v_call: TRBV19
d_call: TRBD1
clone_size: -
cdr3_aa: CASSVTGEGGYTF
cdr3_nt: TGTGCCAGTAGTGTTACAGGGGAAGGGGGCTACACCTTC

j_call: TRBJ1-2
v_call: TRBV2
d_call: TRBD1
clone_size: -
cdr3_aa: CASSARQGANYGYTF
cdr3_nt: TGTGCCAGCAGTGCCAGACAGGGGGCTAACTATGGCTACACCTTC

j_call: TRBJ2-7
v_call: TRBV20-1
d_call: -
clone_size: -
cdr3_aa: CSARTAEQYF
cdr3_nt: TGCAGTGCTAGAACAGCCGAGCAGTACTTC

j_call: TRBJ1-2
v_call: TRBV5-6
d_call: -
clone_size: few
cdr3_aa: CASSLATYGYTF
cdr3_nt: TGTGCCAGCAGCTTGGCTACCTATGGCTACACCTTC

j_call: TRBJ2-7
v_call: TRBV5-4
d_call: TRBD1
clone_size: -
cdr3_aa: CASSRTGDVYEQYF
cdr3_nt: TGTGCCAGCAGCCGGACAGGGGATGTTTACGAGCAGTACTTC

j_call: TRBJ1-1
v_call: TRBV9
d_call: -
clone_size: -
cdr3_aa: CASSGNLNTEAFF
cdr3_nt: TGTGCCAGCAGCGGCAACTTGAACACTGAAGCTTTCTTT

j_call: TRBJ1-2
v_call: TRBV5-1
d_call: -
clone_size: -
cdr3_aa: CASSLEGANYGYTF
cdr3_nt: TGCGCCAGCAGCCTCGAAGGAGCTAACTATGGCTACACCTTC

j_call: TRBJ2-7
v_call: TRBV30
d_call: -
clone_size: -
cdr3_aa: CAWNGVRDEQYF
cdr3_nt: TGTGCCTGGAATGGAGTCAGGGACGAGCAGTACTTC

j_call: TRBJ2-1
v_call: TRBV12-5
d_call: -
clone_size: many
cdr3_aa: CASGNSSGLLVGEQFF
cdr3_nt: TGTGCTAGTGGAAATTCCTCGGGACTCTTAGTGGGGGAGCAGTTCTTC

j_call: TRBJ2-3
v_call: TRBV7-2
d_call: TRBD2
clone_size: -
cdr3_aa: CASSAPGTSGRDGDTQYF
cdr3_nt: TGTGCCAGCAGCGCCCCGGGGACTAGCGGGAGGGATGGGGATACGCAGTATTTT

j_call: TRBJ1-1
v_call: TRBV7-8
d_call: TRBD1
clone_size: -
cdr3_aa: CASSQYYRGDTEAFF
cdr3_nt: TGTGCCAGCAGCCAATACTACAGGGGTGACACTGAAGCTTTCTTT

j_call: TRBJ2-1
v_call: TRBV10-1
d_call: -
clone_size: -
cdr3_aa: CASMVIAAYNEQFF
cdr3_nt: TGCGCCAGCATGGTAATAGCGGCCTACAATGAGCAGTTCTTC

j_call: TRBJ2-1
v_call: TRBV9
d_call: TRBD2
clone_size: -
cdr3_aa: CASSPPGGPQFF
cdr3_nt: TGTGCCAGCAGCCCACCGGGAGGACCTCAGTTCTTC

j_call: TRBJ1-1
v_call: TRBV25-1
d_call: TRBD1
clone_size: -
cdr3_aa: CASSESLGWTGETEAFF
cdr3_nt: TGTGCCAGCAGTGAATCTTTGGGGTGGACAGGGGAAACTGAAGCTTTCTTT

j_call: TRBJ1-5
v_call: TRBV18
d_call: -
clone_size: -
cdr3_aa: CASSSRTENQPQHF
cdr3_nt: TGTGCCAGCTCGTCTCGGACAGAAAATCAGCCCCAGCATTTT